The 18 T cell receptor beta chains below were found in one sample sequenced in a study of shared clonotypes between healthy human individuals (dated by TCRdb to the early 2020s). To prepare the library, the immunoSEQ multiplex PCR assay was applied. Entries here come from immuneACCESS through TCRdb and include only in-frame sequences with V and J called. Some clones fail to appear in such tables; in the studies checked, an unresolved V gene covers under half of the shortfall, and the cause of the remainder is unknown. The sample table contains about 470,000 clones; only one count was recorded for about 85% of them. Approximately 13% of the sample is held by the ten biggest clonotypes. Sequenced: PBMCs. The receptor set was obtained from a woman in her thirties or forties in good health. Some clones in this sample may be carry-over from other donors' samples.

This clone showed up just a few times. The V gene is TRBV2, the J gene TRBJ2-1; 9 bases agree with TRBD2. CDR1 and CDR2 from the germline V gene are SNHLY and FYNNEI. V shed 5 bases, J shed 13 bases, and the junction held 6 bases outside the gene matches. CDR3 length equals 12 residues. The CDR3 DNA reads TGTGCCAGCAGTTACAGCGGGAGGCCCCAGTTCTTC. This encodes CASSYSGRPQFF.

This clone has just a few counts. The chain has TRBV9 and TRBJ1-3, with 9 nucleotides matching TRBD1. The germline gives CDR1 SGDLS, CDR2 YYNGEE. The CDR3 consists of 16 residues. Trimming took 0 bases from V and 1 from J; bases not matched to a gene: 2. The CDR3 spells CASSVGGTGSGNTIYF. CDR3 nucleotide sequence: TGTGCCAGCAGCGTAGGAGGGACAGGGTCTGGAAACACCATATATTTT.

V usage is TRBV19 and J usage is TRBJ1-5; 11 bases are a match to TRBD1. The CDR3 length is 14 residues. V shed 6 bases, J shed 5 bases, and the junction held 3 bases outside the gene matches. Germline V CDR1 and CDR2: LNHDA, SQIVND (reference sequence). CDR3 loop: CASSGTGGYQPQHF. CDR3 nucleotides: TGTGCCAGTAGCGGGACAGGGGGATATCAGCCCCAGCATTTT.

This clone has just one count. The DNA for the CDR3 is TGTGCCAGCAGCCGGGGACTAGCGGGAATCAATGAGCAGTTCTTC. Amino acids: CASSRGLAGINEQFF. J is TRBJ2-1 and V is TRBV7-6, with 13 bases matching TRBD2. The CDR3 length is 15 residues. V shed 5 bases, J shed 6 bases, and the junction held 4 bases outside the gene matches. Per germline, CDR1 SGHVS and CDR2 FNYEAQ.

Written as DNA, the CDR3 is TGCAGTGCTGGGAGACAAGACGAGCAGTACTTC. It translates to CSAGRQDEQYF. J is TRBJ2-7 and V is TRBV20-1; D may be TRBD2 (5 bases). The CDR3 covers 11 residues. The germline V and J ends were trimmed by 5 bases and 5 bases, with 10 bases remaining between them. Germline loops: CDR1 DFQATT, CDR2 SNEGSKA (reference sequence).

The rearrangement uses TRBV4-3 and TRBJ2-5, with D tentatively TRBD1 (5 bases). Germline CDR1 is LGHNA and CDR2 is YSLEER. The V and J ends lost 4 bases and 0 bases respectively, with 6 bases between them. CDR3 size: 13 residues. CDR3 bases: TGCGCCAGCAGCCGACAGTACCAAGAGACCCAGTACTTC. Translating gives CASSRQYQETQYF.

This chain links TRBV27 with TRBJ2-3; TRBD1 matches at 9 bases. Losses at the gene ends were 1 base for V and 3 bases for J; bases not matched to a gene: 2. This CDR3 has 15 amino acids. Germline loops: CDR1 MNHEY, CDR2 SMNVEV (reference sequence). The CDR3 DNA reads TGTGCCAGCAGTTTATTCGGACAGGGGACAGATACGCAGTATTTT. As protein: CASSLFGQGTDTQYF.

This clone was recorded only once. This chain links TRBV29-1 with TRBJ2-5; D remains unclear. CDR1 and CDR2 (germline): SQVTM, ANQGSEA. The length of the CDR3 is 11 residues. V lost 6 bases to trimming and J lost 5 bases, with 10 bases between them. CDR3 protein: CSVRDPETQYF. CDR3 in DNA: TGCAGCGTCCGTGACCCTGAGACCCAGTACTTC. Full variable domain (outside the CDR3, taken from reference TRBV29-1 and TRBJ2-5): SAVISQKPSRDICQRGTSLTIQCQVDSQVTMMFWYRQQPGQSLTLIATANQGSEATYESGFVIDKFPISRPNLTFSTLTVSNMSPEDSSIYLCSVRDPETQYFGPGTRLLVL.

The chain links TRBV7-2 to TRBJ2-7; 7 nucleotides match TRBD2. Trimming took 3 bases from V and 0 from J; bases not matched to a gene: 5. The length of the CDR3 is 15 residues. CDR1 is SGHTA, CDR2 FQGNSA, per germline. The CDR3: CASSLVTSSSYEQYF. CDR3 sequence (DNA): TGTGCCAGCAGCTTGGTGACTAGCTCCTCCTACGAGCAGTACTTC.

The chain recombines TRBV9 with TRBJ2-5, with a possible D match to TRBD2 (5 bases). Deletions cut 0 bases from V and 1 base from J, with 19 bases between. Germline V CDR1 and CDR2: SGDLS, YYNGEE. There are 18 residues in the CDR3. CDR3 sequence: CASSVGSGYPFPQETQYF. Written as DNA, the CDR3 is TGTGCCAGCAGCGTAGGAAGCGGATACCCGTTTCCCCAAGAGACCCAGTACTTC. Looking up the rest from reference TRBV9 and TRBJ2-5 gives the full variable domain: DSGVTQTPKHLITATGQRVTLRCSPRSGDLSVYWYQQSLDQGLQFLIQYYNGEERAKGNILERFSAQQFPDLHSELNLSSLELGDSALYFCASSVGSGYPFPQETQYFGPGTRLLVL.

V is TRBV12-5 and J is TRBJ2-1, with D possibly being TRBD1 (6 bases). V lost 7 bases and J 6 bases, leaving 19 bases between the germline ends. This CDR3 is 15 amino acids long. CDR1 and CDR2 (germline): LGHNT, FRNRAP. CDR3 in DNA: TGTGCTAGTGCCCGCGGTGACAGGACCCTCAATGAGCAGTTCTTC. This sequence encodes CASARGDRTLNEQFF.

This clone was seen just once. The chain links TRBV7-2 to TRBJ1-4, with unresolved D. Trimming stripped 1 base from V and 7 bases from J, with 10 bases between. Germline CDR1 SGHTA, CDR2 FQGNSA. CDR3 length: 14 residues. CDR3 sequence reads: CASSLEGAGEKLFF. For the CDR3, the DNA is TGTGCCAGCAGCTTAGAAGGTGCGGGTGAAAAACTGTTTTTT. The whole variable domain, filled in from reference TRBV7-2 and TRBJ1-4, reads GAGVSQSPSNKVTEKGKDVELRCDPISGHTALYWYRQSLGQGLEFLIYFQGNSAPDKSGLPSDRFSAERTGGSVSTLTIQRTQQEDSAVYLCASSLEGAGEKLFFGSGTQLSVL.

Comments on this clone: The sample holds other DNA sequences that translate to the same CDR3. The rearrangement uses TRBV7-9 and TRBJ1-2, with D hard to call. The CDR3 is 13 residues long. CDR1 and CDR2 (germline): SEHNR, FQNEAQ (reference sequence). Trimming removed 4 bases from V and 2 bases from J, with 8 bases in between. In nucleotides, the CDR3 is TGTGCCAGCAGCTCCGAGATAAACTATGGCTACACCTTC. Its protein is CASSSEINYGYTF.

This clone was found a few times. This chain connects TRBV19 to TRBJ2-7, with 9 bases identical to TRBD2. CDR1 and CDR2 (germline): LNHDA, SQIVND (reference sequence). V was clipped by 5 bases and J by 3 bases; unmatched bases: 5. The CDR3 runs 14 residues. DNA for the CDR3: TGTGCCAGTAGTCGGAGGCGGGAGGGCTACGAGCAGTACTTC. Translation gives CASSRRREGYEQYF.

V and J are TRBV18 and TRBJ1-1; no firm D call. Trimming stripped 3 bases from V and 7 bases from J, with 12 bases between. The germline V gene has CDR1 KGHSH and CDR2 LQKENI. This CDR3 region has 13 residues. CDR3 sequence reads: CASSPRPKDEAFF. CDR3 in DNA: TGTGCCAGCTCACCTAGACCAAAAGATGAAGCTTTCTTT.

The V call is TRBV4-2, the J call TRBJ2-7; 7 bases match TRBD2. CDR1 and CDR2 (germline): LGHNA, YNFKEQ. This CDR3 region has 15 residues. V shed 4 bases and J 1 base; nucleotides not matched to a gene: 7. The CDR3 region has the DNA TGTGCCAGCAGCCGAGAGCGGGGCCCATCCTACGAGCAGTACTTC. Translation gives CASSRERGPSYEQYF.

This chain connects TRBV18 to TRBJ1-5; D gene uncertain. V lost 2 bases and J 7 bases, leaving 9 bases between the germline ends. This CDR3 is built from 13 residues. Germline V CDR1 and CDR2: KGHSH, LQKENI. The CDR3 reads CASSPSGYQPQHF. As DNA, the CDR3 is TGTGCCAGCTCACCATCAGGTTACCAGCCCCAGCATTTT.

The V and J genes are TRBV27 and TRBJ2-3; D possibly corresponds to TRBD2 (5 bases). Trimming removed 0 bases from V and 0 bases from J, with 10 bases in between. This CDR3 contains 16 residues. Germline CDR1 is MNHEY and CDR2 is SMNVEV (reference sequence). In DNA, the CDR3 is TGTGCCAGCAGTTTATCGAGCGGAACTAGCACAGATACGCAGTATTTT. Protein sequence: CASSLSSGTSTDTQYF.